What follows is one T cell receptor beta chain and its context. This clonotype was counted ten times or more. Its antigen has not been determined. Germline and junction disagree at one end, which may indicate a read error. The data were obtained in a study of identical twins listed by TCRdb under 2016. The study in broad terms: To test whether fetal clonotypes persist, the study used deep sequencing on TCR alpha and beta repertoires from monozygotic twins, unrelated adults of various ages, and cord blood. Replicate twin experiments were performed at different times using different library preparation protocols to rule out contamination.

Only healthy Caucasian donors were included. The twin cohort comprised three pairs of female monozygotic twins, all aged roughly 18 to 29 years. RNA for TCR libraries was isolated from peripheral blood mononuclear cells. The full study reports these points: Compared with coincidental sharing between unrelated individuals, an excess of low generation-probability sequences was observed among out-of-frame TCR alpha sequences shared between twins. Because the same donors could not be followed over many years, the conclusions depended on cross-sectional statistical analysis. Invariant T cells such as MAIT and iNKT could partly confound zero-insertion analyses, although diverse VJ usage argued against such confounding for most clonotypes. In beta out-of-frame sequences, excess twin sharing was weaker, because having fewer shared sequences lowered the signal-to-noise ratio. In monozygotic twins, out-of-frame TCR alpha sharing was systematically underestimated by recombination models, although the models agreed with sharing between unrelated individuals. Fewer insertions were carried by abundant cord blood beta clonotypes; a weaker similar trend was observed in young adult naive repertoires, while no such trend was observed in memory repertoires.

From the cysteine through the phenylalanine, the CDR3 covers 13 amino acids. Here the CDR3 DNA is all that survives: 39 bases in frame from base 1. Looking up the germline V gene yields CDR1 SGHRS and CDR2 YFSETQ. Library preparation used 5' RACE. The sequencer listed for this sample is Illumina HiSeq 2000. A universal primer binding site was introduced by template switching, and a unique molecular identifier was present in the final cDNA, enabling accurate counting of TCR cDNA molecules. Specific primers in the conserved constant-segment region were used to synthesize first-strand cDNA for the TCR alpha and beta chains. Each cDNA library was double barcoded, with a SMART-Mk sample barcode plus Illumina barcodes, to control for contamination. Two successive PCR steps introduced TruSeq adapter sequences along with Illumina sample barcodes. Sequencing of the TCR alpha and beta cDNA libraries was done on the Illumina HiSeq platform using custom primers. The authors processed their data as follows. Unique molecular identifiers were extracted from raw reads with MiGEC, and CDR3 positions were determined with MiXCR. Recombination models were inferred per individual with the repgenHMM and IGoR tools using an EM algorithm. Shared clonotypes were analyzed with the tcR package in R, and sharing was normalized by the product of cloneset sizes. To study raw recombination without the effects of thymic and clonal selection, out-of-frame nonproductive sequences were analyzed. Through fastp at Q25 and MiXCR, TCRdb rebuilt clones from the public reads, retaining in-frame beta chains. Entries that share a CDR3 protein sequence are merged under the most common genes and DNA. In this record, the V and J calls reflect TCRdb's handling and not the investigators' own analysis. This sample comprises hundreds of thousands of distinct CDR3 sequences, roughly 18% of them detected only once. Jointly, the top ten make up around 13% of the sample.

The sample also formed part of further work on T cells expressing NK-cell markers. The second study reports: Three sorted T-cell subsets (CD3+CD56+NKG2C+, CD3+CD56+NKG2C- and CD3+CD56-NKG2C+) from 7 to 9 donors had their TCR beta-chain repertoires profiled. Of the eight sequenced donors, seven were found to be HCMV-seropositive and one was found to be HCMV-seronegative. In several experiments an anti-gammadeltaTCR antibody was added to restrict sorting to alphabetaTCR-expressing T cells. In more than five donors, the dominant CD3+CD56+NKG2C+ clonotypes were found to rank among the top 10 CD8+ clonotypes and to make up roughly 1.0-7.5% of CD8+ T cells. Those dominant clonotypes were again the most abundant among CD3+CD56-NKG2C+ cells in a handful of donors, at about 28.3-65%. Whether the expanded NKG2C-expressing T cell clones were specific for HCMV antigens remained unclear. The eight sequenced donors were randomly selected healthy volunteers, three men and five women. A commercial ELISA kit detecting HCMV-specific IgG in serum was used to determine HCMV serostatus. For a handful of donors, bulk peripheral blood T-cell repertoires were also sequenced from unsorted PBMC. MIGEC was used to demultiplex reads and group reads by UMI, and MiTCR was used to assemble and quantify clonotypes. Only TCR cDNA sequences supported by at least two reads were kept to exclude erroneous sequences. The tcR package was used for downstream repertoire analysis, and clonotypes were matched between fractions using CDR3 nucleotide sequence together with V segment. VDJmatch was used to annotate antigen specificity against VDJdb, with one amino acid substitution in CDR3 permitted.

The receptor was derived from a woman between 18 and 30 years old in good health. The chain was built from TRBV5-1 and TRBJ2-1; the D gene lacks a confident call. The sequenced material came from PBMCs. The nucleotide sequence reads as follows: TGTGCCAGCAGTAGTGACGGGTACAATGAGCAGTTCTTC. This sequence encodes CASSSDGYNEQFF.